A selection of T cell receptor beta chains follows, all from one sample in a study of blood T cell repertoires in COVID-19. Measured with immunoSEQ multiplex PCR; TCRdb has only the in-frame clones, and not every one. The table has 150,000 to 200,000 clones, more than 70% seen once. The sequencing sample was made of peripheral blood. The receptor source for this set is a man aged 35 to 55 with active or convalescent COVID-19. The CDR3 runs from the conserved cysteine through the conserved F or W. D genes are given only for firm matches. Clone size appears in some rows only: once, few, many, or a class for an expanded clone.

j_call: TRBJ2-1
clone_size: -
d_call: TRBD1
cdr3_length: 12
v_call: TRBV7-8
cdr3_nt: TGTGCCAGCAGCTCGACAGGGAATGAGCAGTTCTTC
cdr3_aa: CASSSTGNEQFF

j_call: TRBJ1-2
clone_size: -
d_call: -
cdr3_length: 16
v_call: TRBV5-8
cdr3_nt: TGTGCCAGCAGCTTGGTCCCTGCAGGGGTCCGCTATGGCTACACCTTC
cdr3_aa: CASSLVPAGVRYGYTF

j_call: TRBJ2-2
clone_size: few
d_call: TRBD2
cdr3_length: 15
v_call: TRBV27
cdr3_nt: TGTGCCAGCAGTTTAACTAGCGGGTACACCGGGGAGCTGTTTTTT
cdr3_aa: CASSLTSGYTGELFF

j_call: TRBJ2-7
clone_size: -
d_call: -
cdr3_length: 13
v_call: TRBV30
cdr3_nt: TGTGCCTGGAAAGAGGGGGGGATAGACGAGCAGTACTTC
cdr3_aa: CAWKEGGIDEQYF

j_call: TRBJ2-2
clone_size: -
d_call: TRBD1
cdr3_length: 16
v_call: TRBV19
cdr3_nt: TGTGCCAGTAGTATTAGACAGGGGTTGAACACCGGGGAGCTGTTTTTT
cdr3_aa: CASSIRQGLNTGELFF

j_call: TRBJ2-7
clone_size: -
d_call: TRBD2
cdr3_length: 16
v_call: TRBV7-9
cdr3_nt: TGTGCCAGCAGCTCCCAGGGACTAGCGGGGACTTACGAGCAGTACTTC
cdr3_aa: CASSSQGLAGTYEQYF

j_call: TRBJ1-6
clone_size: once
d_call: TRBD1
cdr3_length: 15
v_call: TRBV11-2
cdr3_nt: TGTGCCAGCAGCCAGGACCGACAGGGAACTTCACCCCTCCACTTT
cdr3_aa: CASSQDRQGTSPLHF

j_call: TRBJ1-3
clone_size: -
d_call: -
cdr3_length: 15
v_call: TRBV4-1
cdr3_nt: TGCGCCAGCAGCCAACCGACACTCTCTGGAAACACCATATATTTT
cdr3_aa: CASSQPTLSGNTIYF

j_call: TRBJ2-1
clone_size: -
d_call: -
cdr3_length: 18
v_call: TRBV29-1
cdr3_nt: TGCAGCGTTGAAGTTTTTACGCCAACAGGGTTCTCCTACAATGAGCAGTTCTTC
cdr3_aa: CSVEVFTPTGFSYNEQFF

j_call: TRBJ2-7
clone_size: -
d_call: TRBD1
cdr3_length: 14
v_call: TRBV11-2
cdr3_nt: TGTGCCAGCAGCTTAGCCGGGACAGCCTACGAGCAGTACTTC
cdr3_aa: CASSLAGTAYEQYF

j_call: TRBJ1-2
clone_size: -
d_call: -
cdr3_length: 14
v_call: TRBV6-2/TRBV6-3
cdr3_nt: TGTGCCAGCAGTAACCGCGACAGCCTCTATGGCTACACCTTC
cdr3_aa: CASSNRDSLYGYTF

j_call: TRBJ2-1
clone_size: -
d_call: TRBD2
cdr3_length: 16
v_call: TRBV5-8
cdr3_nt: TGTGCCAGCAGCTTATACAGCGGGGGCAACCTCAATGAGCAGTTCTTC
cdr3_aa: CASSLYSGGNLNEQFF

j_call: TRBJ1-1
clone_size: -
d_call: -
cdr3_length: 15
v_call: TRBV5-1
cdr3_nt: TGCGCCAGCAGCTTGGAGGGAGGGGGGTACACTGAAGCTTTCTTT
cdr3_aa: CASSLEGGGYTEAFF

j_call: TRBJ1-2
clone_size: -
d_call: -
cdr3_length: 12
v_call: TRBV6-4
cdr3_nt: TGTGCCAGCAGTTTAGGGGGCTATGGCTACACCTTC
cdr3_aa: CASSLGGYGYTF

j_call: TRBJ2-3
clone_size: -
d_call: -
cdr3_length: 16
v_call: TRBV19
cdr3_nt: TGTGCCAGTAGTATCTTAGTAGCGAAGCGCACAGATACGCAGTATTTT
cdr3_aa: CASSILVAKRTDTQYF

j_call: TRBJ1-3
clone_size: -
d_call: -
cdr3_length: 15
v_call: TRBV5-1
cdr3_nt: TGCGCCAGCAGCTTGTCGGTGACAGCAGGAAACACCATATATTTT
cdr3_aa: CASSLSVTAGNTIYF

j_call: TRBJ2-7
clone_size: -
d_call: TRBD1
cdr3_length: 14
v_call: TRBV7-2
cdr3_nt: TGTGCCAGCAGCCTAAGACAGGGGGCAATCGAGCAGTACTTC
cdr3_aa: CASSLRQGAIEQYF

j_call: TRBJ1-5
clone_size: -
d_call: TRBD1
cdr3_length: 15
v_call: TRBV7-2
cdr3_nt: TGTGCCAGCAGCCTTCTGGACAGGGGGGATCAGCCCCAGCATTTT
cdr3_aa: CASSLLDRGDQPQHF

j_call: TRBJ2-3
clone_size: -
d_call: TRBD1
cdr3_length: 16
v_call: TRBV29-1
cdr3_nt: TGCAGCGTTGCCGGGACAGGGGGCCTATCTATAGATACGCAGTATTTT
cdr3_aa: CSVAGTGGLSIDTQYF

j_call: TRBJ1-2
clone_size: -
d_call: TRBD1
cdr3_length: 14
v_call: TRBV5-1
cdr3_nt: TGCGCCAGCAGCTCGGGACAGGGATGGGACGGCTACACCTTC
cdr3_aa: CASSSGQGWDGYTF

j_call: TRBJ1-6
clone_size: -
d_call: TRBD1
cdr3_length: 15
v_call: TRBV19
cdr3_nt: TGTGCCAGTAGTTATAACAGGGGCATACATTCACCCCTCCACTTT
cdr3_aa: CASSYNRGIHSPLHF

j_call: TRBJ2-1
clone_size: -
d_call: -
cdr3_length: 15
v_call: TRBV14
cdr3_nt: TGTGCCAGCAGCCAAGGGAGGATATACTACAATGAGCAGTTCTTC
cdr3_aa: CASSQGRIYYNEQFF

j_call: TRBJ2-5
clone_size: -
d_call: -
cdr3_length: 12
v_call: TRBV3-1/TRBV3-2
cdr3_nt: TGTGCCAGCAGCGAACTTGGAGAGACCCAGTACTTC
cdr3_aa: CASSELGETQYF

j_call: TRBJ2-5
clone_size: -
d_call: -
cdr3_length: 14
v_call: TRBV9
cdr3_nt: TGTGCCAGCAGCGTAGGAGGTAAACAAGAGACCCAGTACTTC
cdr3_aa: CASSVGGKQETQYF

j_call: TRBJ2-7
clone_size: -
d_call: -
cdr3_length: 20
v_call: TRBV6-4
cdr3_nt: TGTGCCAGCAGTGACCCGAGTTGCCCCCCAGGGCCTAAGTGTTCCTACGAGCAGTACTTC
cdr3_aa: CASSDPSCPPGPKCSYEQYF

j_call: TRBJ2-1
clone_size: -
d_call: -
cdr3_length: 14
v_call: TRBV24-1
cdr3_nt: TGTGCCACCAGTGCTCACAGCTCCTACAATGAGCAGTTCTTC
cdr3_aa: CATSAHSSYNEQFF

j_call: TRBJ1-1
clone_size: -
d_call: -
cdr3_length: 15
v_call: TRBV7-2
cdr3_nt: TGTGCCAGCAGCTTAATGGGACACGGGAACACTGAAGCTTTCTTT
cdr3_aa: CASSLMGHGNTEAFF

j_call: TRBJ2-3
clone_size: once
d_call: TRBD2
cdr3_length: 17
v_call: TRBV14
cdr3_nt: TGTGCCAGCAGCCAAGTGGAGAAGCGGGGGGGCCTGGATACGCAGTATTTT
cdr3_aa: CASSQVEKRGGLDTQYF

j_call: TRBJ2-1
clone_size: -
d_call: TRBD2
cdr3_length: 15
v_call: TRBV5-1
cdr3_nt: TGCGCCAGCAGCTGGACTAGCGGGGGGTACAATGAGCAGTTCTTC
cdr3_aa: CASSWTSGGYNEQFF

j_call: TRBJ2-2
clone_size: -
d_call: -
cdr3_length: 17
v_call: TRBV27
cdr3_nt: TGTGCCAGCAGTCCACGGGGACACGTCGGTTATACCGGGGAGCTGTTTTTT
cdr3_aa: CASSPRGHVGYTGELFF

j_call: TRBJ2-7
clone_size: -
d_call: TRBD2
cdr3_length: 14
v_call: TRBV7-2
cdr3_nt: TGTGCCAGCAGTCACCCCGGGGGGGGCGGCGAGCAGTACTTC
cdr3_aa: CASSHPGGGGEQYF

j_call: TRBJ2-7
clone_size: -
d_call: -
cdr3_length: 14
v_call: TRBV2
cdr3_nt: TGTGCCAGCAGCGAGGGTCACGGTTCCAACGAGCAGTACTTC
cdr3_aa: CASSEGHGSNEQYF

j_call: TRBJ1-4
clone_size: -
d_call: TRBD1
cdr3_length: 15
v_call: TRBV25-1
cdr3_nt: TGTGCCAGCAGTGACGCCGGGACAGGGGGTGAAAAACTGTTTTTT
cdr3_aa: CASSDAGTGGEKLFF